Each of the 20 T cell receptor beta chains below was sequenced from the same sample in a study of cytotoxic CD8 clonotypes in ibrutinib-treated CLL. Clones were read by immunoSEQ multiplex PCR, and TCRdb kept only the in-frame ones, dropping some. The repertoire holds 150,000 or so clones, with about 80% as singletons. The specimen was PBMCs, collected after 12 months of ibrutinib treatment. The receptors originated from a human donor with chronic lymphocytic leukemia.

The V and J genes are TRBV7-2 and TRBJ1-2; D ambiguous. V lost 5 bases to trimming and J lost 4 bases, with 8 bases between them. The germline V gene encodes CDR1 SGHTA and CDR2 FQGNSA. The CDR3 runs 12 residues. CDR3 DNA sequence: TGTGCCAGCAGCCGAGCTGGCTATGGCTACACCTTC. This codes for CASSRAGYGYTF.

The V and J genes are TRBV7-8 and TRBJ2-1, with D possibly matching TRBD1 (5 bases). Germline assignment: CDR1 SGHVS and CDR2 FQNEAQ. CDR3 length: 17 residues. Trimming shortened V by 4 bases and J by 7 bases, and 23 bases separated the two germline ends. This CDR3 reads CASSSPTQGSHTNEQFF. The CDR3, as DNA: TGTGCCAGCAGCTCCCCTACCCAGGGAAGTCACACGAATGAGCAGTTCTTC.

V and J are TRBV27 and TRBJ1-2; D unclear. The CDR3 length is 15 residues. Trimming pared 5 bases from V and 2 bases from J, leaving 15 bases between. Germline V lookup: CDR1 MNHEY, CDR2 SMNVEV (reference sequence). The CDR3 region has the DNA TGTGCCAGCAGTCATCAACCGGACCGCAACTATGGCTACACCTTC. Translation gives CASSHQPDRNYGYTF.

This clone was seen only once. This chain connects TRBV14 to TRBJ2-1; 8 nucleotides match TRBD1. CDR3 size: 16 residues. Germline V gene data show CDR1 as SGHDN and CDR2 as FVKESK. V gave up 1 base and J gave up 6 bases; unmatched junction bases: 8. For the CDR3, the DNA is TGTGCCAGCAGCCAAGCAGTGGGCAGGGGGCTCAATGAGCAGTTCTTC. Its translation: CASSQAVGRGLNEQFF.

The chain has TRBV28 and TRBJ2-3; D is undetermined. This CDR3 is built from 15 residues. Germline CDR1 is MDHEN and CDR2 is SYDVKM. V was shortened by 5 bases and J by 7 bases, with 19 bases between the two germline ends. CDR3 sequence (DNA): TGTGCCAGCAGTCCGACCGGGTCTTCGGGCCATACGCAGTATTTT. It is translated as CASSPTGSSGHTQYF.

This chain connects TRBV4-2 to TRBJ2-7, with D perhaps assigned TRBD1 or TRBD2 (5 bases each). The CDR3 is 16 residues long. Looked up from germline, CDR1 is LGHNA and CDR2 is YNFKEQ. Trimming stripped 0 bases from V and 0 bases from J, with 12 bases between. The CDR3 here is CASSQDFGTFSYEQYF. The CDR3 nucleotides are TGTGCCAGCAGCCAAGATTTCGGGACCTTCTCCTACGAGCAGTACTTC.

The gene calls are TRBV7-9 and TRBJ2-7; 7 bases line up with TRBD2. The V gene's germline CDR1 is SEHNR and CDR2 FQNEAQ (reference sequence). Losses at the gene ends were 5 bases for V and 7 bases for J; bases not matched to a gene: 8. The CDR3 spans 13 residues. CDR3 loop: CASSQSGTVEQYF. The CDR3 DNA is TGTGCCAGCAGCCAAAGCGGGACCGTGGAGCAGTACTTC.

The J gene is TRBJ2-5, the V gene TRBV11-2, with 8 bases lining up with TRBD1. Trimming took 4 bases from V and 4 from J; bases not matched to a gene: 5. CDR1 is SGHAT, CDR2 FQNNGV, per germline. The length of the CDR3 is 14 residues. CDR3 protein: CASSWPGQGETQYF. The DNA of the CDR3 is TGTGCCAGCAGCTGGCCCGGACAGGGAGAGACCCAGTACTTC.

This clone was recorded a few times. Here the CDR3 reads CASSLAQHLEAFF. The CDR3 DNA sequence: TGTGCCAGCAGCTTAGCGCAACACCTTGAAGCTTTCTTT. The chain is built from TRBV7-8 and TRBJ1-1; D is uncertain. The CDR3 runs 13 residues. In germline, CDR1 is SGHVS, CDR2 FQNEAQ. V dropped 0 bases and J dropped 7 bases, with 9 bases sitting between them.

This chain joins TRBV7-3 and TRBJ2-7, with TRBD1 matching 7 bases. Germline values: CDR1 SGHTA, CDR2 FQGTGA. V dropped 4 bases and J dropped 0; count of bases not matched to a gene: 3. This CDR3 region has 14 residues. The CDR3 nucleotides are TGTGCCAGCAGCTCGGACAGGAACTCCTACGAGCAGTACTTC. Translated, it gives CASSSDRNSYEQYF.

J is TRBJ2-7 and V is TRBV19; D not certain. V lost 4 bases, J lost 4 bases, and 11 bases lay in between. The CDR3 runs to 13 residues. Germline V gene data show CDR1 as LNHDA and CDR2 as SQIVND (reference sequence). The CDR3 nucleotides are TGTGCCAGTAGTAACCAGGTGGCATACGAGCAGTACTTC. Residues: CASSNQVAYEQYF. Full variable domain (remainder filled in from reference TRBV19 and TRBJ2-7): DGGITQSPKYLFRKEGQNVTLSCEQNLNHDAMYWYRQDPGQGLRLIYYSQIVNDFQKGDIAEGYSVSREKKESFPLTVTSAQKNPTAFYLCASSNQVAYEQYFGPGTRLTVT.

The rearrangement uses TRBV5-6 and TRBJ2-7, with D possibly TRBD2 on 6 matching bases. The CDR3 length is 17 residues. Trimming stripped 0 bases from V and 3 bases from J, with 19 bases between. Germline assignment: CDR1 SGHDT and CDR2 YYEEEE. DNA of the CDR3: TGTGCCAGCAGCTTGGGGTACAAGAGCGGAGGGCTCTACGAGCAGTACTTC. It encodes CASSLGYKSGGLYEQYF. Complete variable domain (other parts from reference TRBV5-6 and TRBJ2-7): DAGVTQSPTHLIKTRGQQVTLRCSPKSGHDTVSWYQQALGQGPQFIFQYYEEEERQRGNFPDRFSGHQFPNYSSELNVNALLLGDSALYLCASSLGYKSGGLYEQYFGPGTRLTVT.

This clone was seen just once. V gene TRBV6-5 combines with J gene TRBJ2-7; the D is unclear. The V end was cut by 0 bases, the J end by 7 bases, with 4 bases between. CDR3 length: 11 amino acids. The germline gives CDR1 MNHEY, CDR2 SVGAGI. CDR3 residues: CASSYSAEQYF. The CDR3 DNA reads TGTGCCAGCAGTTACTCCGCTGAGCAGTACTTC.

The V gene is TRBV6-5, the J gene TRBJ1-2; D is unresolved. Germline CDR1 and CDR2: MNHEY and SVGAGI. The CDR3 spans 13 residues. Between the trimmed V and J ends, which lost 4 bases and 8 bases, there was a span of 14 bases. The DNA for the CDR3 is TGTGCCAGCAGTTCCAGACACGAGTGGGGCTACACCTTC. It encodes CASSSRHEWGYTF.

Judged by abundance, this clone is hyperexpanded. The rearrangement joins TRBV30 to TRBJ1-1; maybe TRBD1 (5 bases). The CDR3 spans 13 residues. V lost 3 bases and J 5 bases, leaving 13 bases between the germline ends. Germline CDR1 GTSNPN, CDR2 SVGIG (reference sequence). CDR3: CAWREKGWTEAFF. As DNA, the CDR3 is TGTGCCTGGAGGGAGAAGGGGTGGACTGAAGCTTTCTTT.

The rearrangement uses TRBV6-5 and TRBJ2-6, with a weak D call TRBD2 (5 bases). CDR3 length: 15 residues. Trimming removed 0 bases at V and 12 bases at J, with 15 bases between. The V gene's germline CDR1 is MNHEY and CDR2 SVGAGI. The CDR3 DNA sequence: TGTGCCAGCAGTTACTCACGCGGGCTGCCTGGCGTCCTGACTTTC. Translated, it gives CASSYSRGLPGVLTF.

The genes are TRBV7-3 and TRBJ2-1; TRBD1 matches 9 bases. V was clipped by 5 bases and J by 4 bases; unmatched bases: 6. The CDR3 is made up of 15 amino acids. CDR1 and CDR2 from the germline V gene are SGHTA and FQGTGA. CDR3 amino acids: CASSLDRGQYNEQFF. The CDR3 DNA reads TGTGCCAGCAGCCTGGACAGGGGACAATACAATGAGCAGTTCTTC.

The chain is built from TRBV5-1 and TRBJ1-2; D is ambiguous. The germline gives CDR1 SGHRS, CDR2 YFSETQ. The CDR3 has 13 amino acids. V shed 0 bases and J shed 4 bases, with 7 bases lying between them. CDR3 sequence (DNA): TGCGCCAGCAGCTTGGACGGCCTCTATGGCTACACCTTC. This encodes CASSLDGLYGYTF.

The rearrangement joins TRBV18 to TRBJ1-3; D gene uncertain. The V end lost 6 bases, the J end lost 0 bases, and 12 bases lay between the germline ends. Germline V gene sequence: CDR1 KGHSH, CDR2 LQKENI. This CDR3 is 15 amino acids long. The CDR3 DNA reads TGTGCCAGCTCTCAAGACTCCTACTCTGGAAACACCATATATTTT. This sequence encodes CASSQDSYSGNTIYF.

This sequence joins TRBV11-2 and TRBJ2-1; 8 nucleotides align to TRBD2. J lost 12 bases, V lost 2 bases, and 3 bases had no gene match. The CDR3 totals 12 residues. Germline V CDR1 and CDR2: SGHAT, FQNNGV. The CDR3 loop reads CASSLIAGWQFF. CDR3 DNA: TGTGCCAGCAGCTTAATAGCGGGATGGCAGTTCTTC.